Many counts were recorded for the clone carrying this T cell receptor (beta chain). These data originate in a study of breast tumors, draining lymph nodes, adjacent tissues. From the multiplex PCR reads, TCRdb called clonotypes with MiXCR, one entry per CDR3 protein. The sample includes approximately 230,000 distinct CDR3 sequences, less than 45% seen only once; the top ten take approximately 3.5%. Samples came from axillary lymph nodes draining the breast cancer. Germline V gene data show CDR1 as SEHNR and CDR2 as FQNEAQ (reference sequence). This CDR3 is 14 amino acids long. Trimming at V came to 4 bases and at J to 7 bases, leaving 7 bases not matched to a gene.

The sequencing input was axillary lymph node tissue. This TCR was sampled from a female donor with breast cancer. Some clones in this sample may be carry-over from other donors' samples. The chain combines TRBV7-9 with TRBJ2-1; 7 bases match TRBD2. The CDR3 reads CASSSTLGGNEQFF. The CDR3 nucleotides read TGTGCCAGCAGCTCGACCCTGGGAGGGAATGAGCAGTTCTTC. Based on the CDR3 plus reference TRBV7-9 and TRBJ2-1, the full variable domain is DTGVSQNPRHKITKRGQNVTFRCDPISEHNRLYWYRQTLGQGPEFLTYFQNEAQLEKSRLLSDRFSAERPKGSFSTLEIQRTEQGDSAMYLCASSSTLGGNEQFFGPGTRLTVL.